This T cell receptor beta chain was recorded in a study of beta chain features in type 1 diabetes (dated by TCRdb to 2017 to 2018). Background on the whole study: Mean age, gender distribution, total cell number and subset yield did not differ between patients and healthy donors. In the study, recently diagnosed type 1 diabetes patients and matched healthy donors were compared on the TCRB repertoires of their sorted circulating CD4+ T cell subsets. A total of around 110,000,000 sorted cells were examined across all samples, and a strong correlation was observed between cell number per subset and RNA yield. Regulatory and stem cell-like memory subsets were obtained from only 8 patients and roughly 8 healthy donors, while naive and central memory subsets were obtained from all 28 donors. What the work shows at the level of the full study, not this receptor alone: The naive, central memory and regulatory TCRB repertoires appeared to resemble one another more closely among patients than among healthy donors. A moderate but significant shortening of TCRB CDR3 length was observed in type 1 diabetes patients in all four CD4+ subsets. HLA sub-analyses involved small numbers of individuals, so any influence of HLA type on TCRB rearrangement remained unresolved. Fewer insertions and more nucleotide deletions at VDJ recombination sites were observed in patients with type 1 diabetes, implying thymic rearrangement abnormalities. PCR might favor shorter templates, but patient and control samples were amplified and corrected together, so any skew would affect both groups equally. Sequencing cDNA rather than genomic DNA could over-represent highly expressing activated cells, although activation and CD3 levels did not differ between groups.

Remarks on this clone: It lacks a known antigen. The input lacks base qualities; no much larger clone sits a single base away.

All of the isolated RNA was reverse transcribed with the High Capacity cDNA Reverse Transcription Kit, so expressed TCRB transcripts were sequenced. Deep immunoSEQ sequencing was performed on naive, central memory and regulatory T cell samples, with an average of approximately 4 million total reads per sample. Sorted cells were lysed in RLT buffer and RNA was extracted with DNase-treated RNeasy Micro or Mini kits, depending on cell number. Each cell subset was processed on its own to prevent cross-contamination, while patient and healthy donor samples were processed together. Using the immunoSEQ multiplex PCR, TCRB sequences were amplified from cDNA into 87-bp fragments spanning the CDR3 region. Sequencing of the amplicons was performed on the Illumina HiSeq platform. As for the authors' bioinformatics: Synthetic template baselines were used to correct PCR bias computationally, reads within Hamming distance 2 were collapsed, and singletons that could not be merged were discarded. Reads were aligned against IMGT to assign V, D and J genes, CDR3 length and insertions or deletions at six rearrangement sites. Clonotype counts were normalized to sorted cell number within each subset before computing true diversity and Gini coefficients with the tcR R package. The overlap coefficient, calculated on TCRB nucleotide sequences, was used to measure repertoire sharing. The clones in this table, taken by TCRdb from immuneACCESS, are in-frame only. Not every clone is retained; where verified, under half of the shortfall comes from an unresolved V gene, and the cause of the rest is unknown. For V, J and clone size, that table is used; D and trimming come from the DNA. Across this sample there are some 150,000 clones, with approximately 12% seen only once. The ten largest clones add up to under 2.5% of the sample.

A single peripheral blood draw of around 0.11 L on average was collected from each donor into heparinised tubes. Naive, central memory, regulatory and stem cell-like memory CD4+ T cells were sorted on a BD FACSAria II using a panel including CD45RO, CCR7, CD25, CD127, CD95 and CD27. A purity above 95% was achieved for all sorted populations. PBMCs were isolated immediately by Lymphoprep density gradient centrifugation and stained directly without culture. So that batch effects would be minimized, each experiment stained and sorted samples in pairs, pairing one healthy donor with one patient. Counted from cysteine to phenylalanine, this CDR3 has 15 amino acids. The entry retains the CDR3 DNA only, 45 bases that are in frame from base 1. V is pared back by 0 bases and J by 4 bases, with 13 bases lying between the germline termini. Per the germline V gene (reference sequence), SGHNT is the CDR1 and YYREEE is the CDR2.

The TCR was taken from a man younger than 35 in good health. The sample comprised central memory CD4+ T cells from blood. The chain links TRBV5-4 with TRBJ1-1; D gene: possibly TRBD1, on 6 matching bases. The sequenced DNA is TGTGCCAGCAGCTTGGTTTTAGGGGGTAGCACTGAAGCTTTCTTT. Protein translation: CASSLVLGGSTEAFF.